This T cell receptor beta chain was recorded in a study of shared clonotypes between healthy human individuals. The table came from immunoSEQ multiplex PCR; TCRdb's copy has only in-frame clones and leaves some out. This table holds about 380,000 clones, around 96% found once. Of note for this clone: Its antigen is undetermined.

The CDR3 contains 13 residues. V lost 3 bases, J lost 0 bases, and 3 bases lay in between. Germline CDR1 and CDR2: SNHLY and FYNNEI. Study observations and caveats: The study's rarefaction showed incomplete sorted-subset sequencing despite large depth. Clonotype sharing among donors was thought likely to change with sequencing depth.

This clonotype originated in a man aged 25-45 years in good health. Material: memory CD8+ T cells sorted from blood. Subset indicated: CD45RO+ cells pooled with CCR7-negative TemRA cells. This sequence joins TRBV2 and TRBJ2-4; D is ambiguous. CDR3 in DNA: TGTGCCAGCAGTGAGACAGCCAAAAACATTCAGTACTTC. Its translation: CASSETAKNIQYF.